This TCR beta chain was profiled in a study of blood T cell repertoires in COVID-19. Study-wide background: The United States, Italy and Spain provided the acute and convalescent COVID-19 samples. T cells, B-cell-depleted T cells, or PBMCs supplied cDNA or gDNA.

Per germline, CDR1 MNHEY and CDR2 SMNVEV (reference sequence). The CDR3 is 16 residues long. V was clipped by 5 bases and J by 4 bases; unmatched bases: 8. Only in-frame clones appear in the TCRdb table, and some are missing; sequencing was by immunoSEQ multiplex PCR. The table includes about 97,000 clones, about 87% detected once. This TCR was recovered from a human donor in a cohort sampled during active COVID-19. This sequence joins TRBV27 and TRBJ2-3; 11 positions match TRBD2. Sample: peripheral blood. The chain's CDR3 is CASSVTSGSGADTQYF. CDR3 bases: TGTGCCAGCAGTGTAACTAGCGGGAGCGGAGCAGATACGCAGTATTTT.